This T cell receptor (beta chain) was captured by sequencing in a study of shared clonotypes between healthy human individuals. The CDR3 is made up of 15 amino acids. Germline trimming cut 5 bases from V and 3 bases from J; bases unmatched to any gene: 8. Germline loops: CDR1 MNHNY, CDR2 SVGAGI (reference sequence). Note on this clone: Its matching antigen is unknown.

Study-wide results and caveats: Despite large depth, rarefaction showed incomplete sorted-subset sequencing.

CD8 cells regarded as naive lacked CD45RO, were positively chosen for CCR7, and omitted terminally differentiated effector memory CD45RA+ cells. The data were produced by immunoSEQ multiplex PCR, yet TCRdb's version contains in-frame clones alone and is incomplete. The sample carries about 1.9 million clones, around 95% recorded once. The rearrangement uses TRBV6-6 and TRBJ1-1; 8 bases align to TRBD1. This clonotype was obtained from a man between 18 and 29 years old in good health. Some clones in this sample may be carry-over from other donors' samples. The specimen sequenced was naive CD8+ T cells from PBMCs. The CDR3 sequence is CASSTSDRAHTEAFF. In nucleotides, the CDR3 is TGTGCCAGCAGTACCTCGGACAGGGCCCACACTGAAGCTTTCTTT.